This T cell receptor (beta chain) was observed in a study of blood T cell repertoires in COVID-19. Study-wide context: Whether acute or convalescent, the COVID-19 samples came from the United States, Italy and Spain. In each case, the material was cDNA or gDNA derived from T cells, B-cell-depleted T cells, or PBMCs.

Per the study methods: Reference gene primer amplification gave nucleated cell count estimates. Produced via immunoSEQ multiplex PCR; TCRdb's table is partial and in-frame only. The V and J calls and clone size were taken over from that table, and D and trimming were inferred from the DNA. This table has 250,000 or so clones, about 90% appearing once. Cohort assignment relied on participant-reported clinical history. Trimming stripped 5 bases from V and 2 bases from J, with 12 bases between. The germline V gene encodes CDR1 MNHEY and CDR2 SVGAGI. The CDR3 sequence is 14 residues long. The sequence derives from a woman aged 25-40 years with acute COVID-19. Sequencing used PBMCs or T cells enriched from blood (not recorded which). The chain has TRBV6-5 and TRBJ1-2; no reliable D call. The CDR3 DNA reads TGTGCCAGCAGTATCAGCGAGGGCAACTATGGCTACACCTTC. Its protein product is CASSISEGNYGYTF.